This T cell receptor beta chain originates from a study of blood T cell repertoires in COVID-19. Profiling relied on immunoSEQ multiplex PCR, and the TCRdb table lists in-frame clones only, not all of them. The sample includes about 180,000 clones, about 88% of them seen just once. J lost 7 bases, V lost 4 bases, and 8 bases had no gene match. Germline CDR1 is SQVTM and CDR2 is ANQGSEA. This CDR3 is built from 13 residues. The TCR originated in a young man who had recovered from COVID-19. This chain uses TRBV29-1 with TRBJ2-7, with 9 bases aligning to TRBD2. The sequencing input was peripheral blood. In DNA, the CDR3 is TGCAGCGTTGTAGGCGGGAGGGCCGTGGAGCAGTACTTC. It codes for CSVVGGRAVEQYF.